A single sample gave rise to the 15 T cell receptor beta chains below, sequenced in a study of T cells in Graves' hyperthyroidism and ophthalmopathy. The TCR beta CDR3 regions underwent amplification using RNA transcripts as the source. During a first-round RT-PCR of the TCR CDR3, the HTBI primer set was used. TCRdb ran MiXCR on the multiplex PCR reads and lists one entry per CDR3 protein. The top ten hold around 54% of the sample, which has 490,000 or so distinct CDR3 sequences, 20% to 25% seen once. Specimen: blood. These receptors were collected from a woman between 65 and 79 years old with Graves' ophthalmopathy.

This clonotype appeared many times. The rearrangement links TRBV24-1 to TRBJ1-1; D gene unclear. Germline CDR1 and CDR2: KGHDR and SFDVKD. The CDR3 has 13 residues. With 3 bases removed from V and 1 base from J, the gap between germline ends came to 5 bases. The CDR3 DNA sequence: TGTGCCACCAGTGATGCCGGGAACACTGAAGCTTTCTTT. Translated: CATSDAGNTEAFF.

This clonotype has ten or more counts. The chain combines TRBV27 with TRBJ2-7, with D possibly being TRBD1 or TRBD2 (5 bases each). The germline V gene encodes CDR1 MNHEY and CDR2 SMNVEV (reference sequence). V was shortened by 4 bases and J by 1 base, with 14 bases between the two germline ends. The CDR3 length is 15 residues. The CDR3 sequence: CASSYRNGGSYEQYF. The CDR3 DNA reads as TGTGCCAGCAGTTACCGAAATGGGGGTTCCTACGAGCAGTACTTC.

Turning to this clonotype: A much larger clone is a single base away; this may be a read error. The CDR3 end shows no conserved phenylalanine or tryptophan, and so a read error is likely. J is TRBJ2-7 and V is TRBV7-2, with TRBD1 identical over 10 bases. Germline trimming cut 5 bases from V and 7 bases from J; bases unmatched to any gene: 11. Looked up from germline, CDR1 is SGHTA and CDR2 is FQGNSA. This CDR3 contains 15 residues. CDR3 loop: CASSLPPGTGVEQYS. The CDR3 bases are TGTGCCAGCAGCCTCCCGCCTGGGACAGGGGTTGAGCAGTACTCC.

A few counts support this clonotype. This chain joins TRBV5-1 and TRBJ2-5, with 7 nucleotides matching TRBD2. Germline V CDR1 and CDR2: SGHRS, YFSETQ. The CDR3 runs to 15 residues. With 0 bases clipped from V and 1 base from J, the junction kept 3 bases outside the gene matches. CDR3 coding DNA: TGCGCCAGCAGCTTGGCCGGGGGGACCCAAGAGACCCAGTACTTC. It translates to CASSLAGGTQETQYF.

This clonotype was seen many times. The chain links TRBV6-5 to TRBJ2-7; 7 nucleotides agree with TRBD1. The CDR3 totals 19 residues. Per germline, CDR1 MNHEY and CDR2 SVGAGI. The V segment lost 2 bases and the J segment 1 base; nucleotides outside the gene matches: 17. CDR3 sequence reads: CASSYKWVSLDRRSYEQYF. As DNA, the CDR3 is TGTGCCAGCAGTTACAAATGGGTTTCGCTGGACAGGCGATCCTACGAGCAGTACTTC.

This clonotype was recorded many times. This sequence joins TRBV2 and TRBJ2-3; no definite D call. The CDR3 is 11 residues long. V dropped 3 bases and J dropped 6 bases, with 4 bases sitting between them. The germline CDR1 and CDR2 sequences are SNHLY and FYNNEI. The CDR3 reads CASSDWDTQYF. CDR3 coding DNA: TGTGCCAGCAGTGATTGGGATACGCAGTATTTT. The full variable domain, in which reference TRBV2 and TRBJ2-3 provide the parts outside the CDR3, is EPEVTQTPSHQVTQMGQEVILRCVPISNHLYFYWYRQILGQKVEFLVSFYNNEISEKSEIFDDQFSVERPDGSNFTLKIRSTKLEDSAMYFCASSDWDTQYFGPGTRLTVL.

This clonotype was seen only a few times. The CDR3 DNA reads as TGTGCCTGGGGACAGGTTGTTACTGCCACTGAAGCTTTCTTT. Protein product: CAWGQVVTATEAFF. The chain is built from TRBV30 and TRBJ1-1; 7 bases are shared with TRBD1. CDR1 and CDR2 from the germline V gene are GTSNPN and SVGIG (reference sequence). Losses at the gene ends were 5 bases for V and 4 bases for J; bases not matched to a gene: 10. This CDR3 contains 14 residues.

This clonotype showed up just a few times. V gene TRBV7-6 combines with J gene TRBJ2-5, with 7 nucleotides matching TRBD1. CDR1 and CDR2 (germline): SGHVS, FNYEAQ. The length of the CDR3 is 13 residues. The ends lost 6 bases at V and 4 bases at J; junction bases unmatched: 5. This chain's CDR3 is CASRLGQIETQYF. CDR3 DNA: TGTGCCAGCAGATTGGGACAGATAGAGACCCAGTACTTC.

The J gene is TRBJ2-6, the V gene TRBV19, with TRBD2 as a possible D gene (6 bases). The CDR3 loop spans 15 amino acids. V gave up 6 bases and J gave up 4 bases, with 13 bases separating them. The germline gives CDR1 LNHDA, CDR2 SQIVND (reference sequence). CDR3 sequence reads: CASREEGRGANVLTF. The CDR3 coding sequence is TGTGCCAGTAGGGAGGAGGGACGCGGGGCCAACGTCCTGACTTTC.

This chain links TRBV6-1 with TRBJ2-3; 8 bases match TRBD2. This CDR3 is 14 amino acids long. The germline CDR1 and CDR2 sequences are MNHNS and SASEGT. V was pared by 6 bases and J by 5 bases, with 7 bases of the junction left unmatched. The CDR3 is CASSNGLAGDTQYF. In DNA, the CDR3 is TGTGCCAGCAGCAATGGACTAGCAGGAGATACGCAGTATTTT.

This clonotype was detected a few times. The CDR3 DNA is TGTGCCAGCAGTTACGAGACAGGGGGCGCGAACACCGGGGAGCTGTTTTTT. Translating gives CASSYETGGANTGELFF. The gene calls are TRBV6-6 and TRBJ2-2; 10 nucleotides line up with TRBD1. V lost 2 bases and J lost 0; bases outside the gene matches: 3. Germline CDR1 and CDR2: MNHNY and SVGAGI (reference sequence). The CDR3 runs 17 residues.

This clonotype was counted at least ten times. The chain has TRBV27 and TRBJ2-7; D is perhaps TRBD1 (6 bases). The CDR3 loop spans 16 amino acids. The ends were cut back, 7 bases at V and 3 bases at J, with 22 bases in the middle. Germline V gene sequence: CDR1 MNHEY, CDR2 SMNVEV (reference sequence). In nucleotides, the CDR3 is TGTGCCAGCATGGGCTTTAGAGGGGGTAGTTTCTACGAGCAGTACTTC. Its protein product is CASMGFRGGSFYEQYF.

The CDR3: CSARVGTYTEAFF. The CDR3 nucleotides read TGCAGTGCTAGGGTCGGGACATACACTGAAGCTTTCTTT. The gene calls are TRBV20-1 and TRBJ1-1; D possibly corresponds to TRBD1 (6 bases). The CDR3 loop spans 13 amino acids. CDR1 is DFQATT and CDR2 is SNEGSKA in the germline V gene (reference sequence). Trimming took 3 bases from V and 3 from J, leaving 11 bases between them.

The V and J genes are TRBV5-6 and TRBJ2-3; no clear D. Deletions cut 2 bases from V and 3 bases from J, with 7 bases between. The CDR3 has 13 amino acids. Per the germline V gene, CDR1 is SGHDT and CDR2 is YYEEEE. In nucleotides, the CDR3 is TGTGCCAGCAGCTTCCAGCAGACAGATACGCAGTATTTT. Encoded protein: CASSFQQTDTQYF.

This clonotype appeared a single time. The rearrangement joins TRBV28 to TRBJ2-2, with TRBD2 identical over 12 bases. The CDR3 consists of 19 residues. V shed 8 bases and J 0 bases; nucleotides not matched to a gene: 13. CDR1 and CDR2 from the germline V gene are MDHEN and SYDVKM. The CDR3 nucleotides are TGTGCCAGCCATAGTGGCGGACTAGCGGGATATTCGAACACCGGGGAGCTGTTTTTT. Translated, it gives CASHSGGLAGYSNTGELFF. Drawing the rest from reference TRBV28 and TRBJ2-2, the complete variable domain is DVKVTQSSRYLVKRTGEKVFLECVQDMDHENMFWYRQDPGLGLRLIYFSYDVKMKEKGDIPEGYSVSREKKERFSLILESASTNQTSMYLCASHSGGLAGYSNTGELFFGEGSRLTVL.